This T cell receptor beta chain was sequenced in a study of Ad26.COV2.S vaccination and SARS-CoV-2 variants (dated by TCRdb to the early 2020s). Regarding the study in general: Sequencing of the TCRbeta repertoire served to evaluate the specificity and breadth of SARS-CoV-2-reactive T cell receptors following Ad26.COV2.S vaccination. The TCR-sequenced set comprised about 32 samples: around 20 Ad26.COV2.S vaccine recipients, 5 placebo recipients and 8 SARS-CoV-2 convalescent individuals. Results the study describes overall, beyond this receptor: Compared with placebo recipients, Ad26.COV2.S recipients showed higher spike-specific TCR breadth (P = 0.0014). After vaccination, spike-specific CD8+ and CD4+ T cell responses were reported to show substantial breadth. Vaccine and placebo recipients had comparable non-spike TCR breadth, which fits with the vaccine containing only spike. According to the authors, total T cell responses may have been underestimated by the TCR breadth and depth analyses.

Per the germline V gene, MNHNS is the CDR1 and SASEGT is the CDR2. The CDR3 starts with the cysteine, ends with the phenylalanine, and has 15 residues. Of all the DNA, just the CDR3 is kept, 45 bases in frame from base 1. Relative to germline, V is 0 bases shorter and J is 4 bases shorter, with 13 bases between their ends. Regarding this clone: Its recognized antigen is unknown. There are no base qualities to consult, and no much larger clone falls within one base.

The time point label for this specimen denotes: individuals recovered from natural SARS-CoV-2 infection. The immunoSEQ Assay was the method used to sequence TCRbeta CDR3 regions. After extraction, genomic DNA underwent amplification by bias-controlled multiplex PCR, followed by high-throughput sequencing. For the original study's pipeline: To quantify the absolute abundance of every unique TCRbeta CDR3 region, sequences were collapsed and filtered. T cell fraction was estimated by normalizing TCRbeta template counts to usable DNA, with usable DNA measured through amplification of reference genes found in all nucleated cells. Repertoire TCRs were annotated as SARS-CoV-2-specific by exact matching of V gene, CDR3 amino acid sequence and J gene to a known reactive TCR set. The reference SARS-CoV-2 TCR set was derived from MIRA and filtered for enrichment in COVID-19-positive ImmuneCODE repertoires, a step that removed public or cross-reactive TCRs. Using the MIRA antigens, annotated TCRs were further analysed by specific ORF or by position within an ORF. Depth was the summed frequency of annotated unique rearrangements, while breadth was defined as annotated unique rearrangements over total unique productive rearrangements. Two-sided Wilcoxon rank-sum tests were applied when comparing TCR breadth between groups. TCRdb retrieved this table from immuneACCESS and kept in-frame rearrangements only. Not all clones are present; in checked studies, unresolved V genes account for under half, and no reason is known for the remainder. Clonal size and the V and J genes are those of that table, whereas D and trimming came from the DNA. This sample comprises about 350,000 clones, about 90% of them detected only once. The ten largest clonotypes hold 3.9% of the sample.

The sample consisted of peripheral blood, taken after recovery from COVID-19. The chain is encoded by TRBV6-1 joined to TRBJ2-7; the D gene cannot be named for sure. The clonotype originates from a human donor who had recovered from COVID-19. The CDR3 reads as follows: CASSEAGQAIYEQYF. The DNA reads TGTGCCAGCAGTGAAGCAGGGCAAGCAATATACGAGCAGTACTTC.